The clone carrying this TCR beta chain occurred many times. Its cognate antigen is unknown. Trimming stripped 3 bases from V and 0 bases from J, with 12 bases between. Germline CDR1 reads LGHNA; CDR2 reads YNFKEQ. The CDR3 contains 15 residues. For repertoire sequencing, the TCR beta CDR3 regions were amplified from RNA transcripts. HTBI primers were used in a first-round RT-PCR, which preceded a second-round multiplex PCR. TCRdb ran MiXCR on the multiplex PCR reads and lists one entry per CDR3 protein. The sample consists of under 350,000 distinct CDR3 sequences, 15% to 20% of them appearing once. The sample comes from a study of Graves' ophthalmopathy and Graves' hyperthyroidism. Study-wide context: The collection of peripheral blood took place at initial diagnosis, before any treatment.

Study findings and constraints: Detection in blood was also observed for most expanded thyroid clonotypes above 0.001 frequency. Both an approximately 70% sensitivity and an approximately 72% specificity characterized the model's predictions of ophthalmopathy progression.

Exclusion covered patients with other autoimmune diseases or uncontrolled infections (as well as pregnancy or lactation). This chain uses TRBV4-2 with TRBJ2-7; D call uncertain. The clonotype originates from an adult man with Graves' ophthalmopathy. Sequenced material: peripheral blood. Here the CDR3 reads CASSQSVQYSYEQYF. The CDR3 nucleotides are TGTGCCAGCAGCCAGAGCGTCCAGTACTCCTACGAGCAGTACTTC.